This T cell receptor beta chain was profiled in a study of blood T cell repertoires in COVID-19. Study at large: Specimens from acute and convalescent COVID-19 originated in the United States, Italy and Spain. PBMCs, B-cell-depleted T cells, or T cells provided the cDNA or gDNA that made up the material.

Germline V gene sequence: CDR1 SGHAT, CDR2 FQNNGV. The germline V and J ends were trimmed by 2 bases and 6 bases, with 8 bases remaining between them. The CDR3 has 12 amino acids. Generated by immunoSEQ multiplex PCR, the TCRdb table keeps only in-frame clones and is missing some. The sample lists fewer than 600,000 clones, 75% to 90% occurring once. Seattle patients were enrolled during active infection and followed longitudinally. The chain joins TRBV11-2 to TRBJ2-7; no definite D call. Sample: peripheral blood. The origin of this receptor is a man between 18 and 29 years old with COVID-19, enrolled during active disease. The CDR3 nucleotides read TGTGCCAGCAGCTTATTAGGAGTCGAGCAGTACTTC. This gives the protein CASSLLGVEQYF.